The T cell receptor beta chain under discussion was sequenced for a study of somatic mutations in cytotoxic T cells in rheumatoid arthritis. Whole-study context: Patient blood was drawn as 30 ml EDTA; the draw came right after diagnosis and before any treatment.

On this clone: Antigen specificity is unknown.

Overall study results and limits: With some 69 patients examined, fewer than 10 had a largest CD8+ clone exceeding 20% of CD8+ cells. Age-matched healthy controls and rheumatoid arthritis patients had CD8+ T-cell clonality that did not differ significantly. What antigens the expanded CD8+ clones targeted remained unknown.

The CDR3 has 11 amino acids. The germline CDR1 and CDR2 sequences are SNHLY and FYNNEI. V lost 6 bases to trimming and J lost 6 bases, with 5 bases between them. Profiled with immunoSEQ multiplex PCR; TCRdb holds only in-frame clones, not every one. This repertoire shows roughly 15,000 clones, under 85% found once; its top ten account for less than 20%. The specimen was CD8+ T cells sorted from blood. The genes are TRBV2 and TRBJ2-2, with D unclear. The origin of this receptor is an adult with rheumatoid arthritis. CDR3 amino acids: CASREAGELFF. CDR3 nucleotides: TGTGCCAGCAGAGAGGCCGGGGAGCTGTTTTTT.